What follows is one TCR beta chain and its context. As yet, its antigen is unknown. This entry belongs to a study of vaccination and CD4 T cells after COVID-19. Study overall: Median draw time for post-COVID samples was over 100 days post-diagnosis (range 35 to 161).

The length of the CDR3 is 16 residues. V lost 6 bases, J lost 1 base, and 15 bases lay in between. Looked up from germline, CDR1 is WSHSY and CDR2 is SAAADI. As to treatment: roughly 10-day PBMC culture with coronavirus spike peptide pools or control peptides (ViraFEST assay). CD4+ T-cell collection from the unexposed donor predated the COVID-19 pandemic (2011-2018). An Oncomine TCR Beta short-read assay was used to sequence the DNA from cultured CD4+ T cells. From the PCR reads, TCRdb called clonotypes with MiXCR, one entry per CDR3 protein. The profile shows approximately 9,800 distinct CDR3 sequences, more than 35% of them singletons. Overall study results and limits: Spike mono-reactivity held for 304 of 307 vaccine-specific clones in convalescent patients.

The chain uses TRBV10-2 and TRBJ2-2; weak D call: TRBD2 (5 bases). The TCR originated in a human donor in good health. Sequenced input: CD4+ T cells from blood, cultured in vitro. CDR3: CASRDTRVRNTGELFF. Here the CDR3 DNA reads TGCGCCAGCAGGGATACGAGGGTTAGGAACACCGGGGAGCTGTTTTTT.